This entry lists 26 T cell receptor beta chains sequenced from one sample in a study of OX40 agonist ivuxolimab in advanced cancers. Using immunoSEQ multiplex PCR, the repertoire was profiled, and TCRdb retains in-frame clones only, with some absent. The sample contains 60,000 or so clones, more than 80% of which appear only once. The input for sequencing was CD4+ or CD8+ T cells sorted from blood, taken in a trial of the OX40 agonist ivuxolimab. The receptors stem from an adult with an advanced solid tumor such as melanoma, head and neck, liver or kidney cancer.

This clone was observed a single time. The chain joins TRBV6-1 to TRBJ1-5; D may be TRBD1 (5 bases). Trimming removed 3 bases at V and 0 bases at J, with 9 bases between. The CDR3 is 15 residues long. Per germline, CDR1 MNHNS and CDR2 SASEGT. This chain's CDR3 is CASSDRGYSNQPQHF. The DNA for the CDR3 is TGTGCCAGCAGTGATCGGGGGTATAGCAATCAGCCCCAGCATTTT.

V usage is TRBV6-1 and J usage is TRBJ1-2, with a weak D call TRBD1 (5 bases). The CDR3 has 14 amino acids. CDR1 and CDR2 (germline): MNHNS, SASEGT. V shed 1 base and J shed 5 bases, with 11 bases lying between them. CDR3 in DNA: TGTGCCAGCAGTGAAGGCCAACGGGGGTATGGCTACACCTTC. This sequence encodes CASSEGQRGYGYTF.

The chain employs TRBV2 and TRBJ1-2; no clear D. V was pared by 9 bases and J by 2 bases, with 19 bases between. Germline CDR1 reads SNHLY; CDR2 reads FYNNEI. The CDR3 consists of 15 residues. CDR3 region: CARVLLARENYGYTF. As DNA, the CDR3 is TGTGCCAGGGTGTTACTGGCGAGGGAAAACTATGGCTACACCTTC.

V gene TRBV28 combines with J gene TRBJ2-7; tentatively, D is TRBD1 (6 bases). Between the trimmed V and J ends, which lost 5 bases and 2 bases, there was a span of 7 bases. The CDR3 is 12 residues long. CDR1 and CDR2 from the germline V gene are MDHEN and SYDVKM. For the CDR3, the DNA is TGTGCCAGCAGTACAGGGACCTACGAGCAGTACTTC. It specifies CASSTGTYEQYF.

The rearrangement links TRBV6-5 to TRBJ2-7; a weak D match, TRBD2 (6 bases). V was cut by 6 bases and J by 7 bases, with 19 bases left in between. The CDR3 contains 14 residues. CDR1 MNHEY and CDR2 SVGAGI come from the germline V gene. CDR3 bases: TGTGCCAGCAGACGGGGTGGGGCGGGGAAGGAGCAGTACTTC. It encodes CASRRGGAGKEQYF.

J is TRBJ2-7 and V is TRBV6-1, with D tentatively TRBD1 (5 bases). Germline CDR1 MNHNS, CDR2 SASEGT. This CDR3 spans 14 amino acids. V shed 6 bases and J shed 3 bases, with 15 bases lying between them. The CDR3, as DNA: TGTGCCAGCAGACCCCGTGTAGGGGACTACGAGCAGTACTTC. Its protein product is CASRPRVGDYEQYF.

The table lists this clone with a count of one. This chain uses TRBV18 with TRBJ1-1; D might be TRBD1 (6 bases). This CDR3 region has 16 residues. Germline V lookup: CDR1 KGHSH, CDR2 LQKENI. V lost 1 base to trimming and J lost 0 bases, with 12 bases between them. The DNA of the CDR3 is TGTGCCAGCTCACCACGAGACGGACAGATGAACACTGAAGCTTTCTTT. Its translation: CASSPRDGQMNTEAFF.

The chain links TRBV5-4 to TRBJ2-5; TRBD2 agrees at 10 bases. This CDR3 has 16 amino acids. Germline V gene data show CDR1 as SGHNT and CDR2 as YYREEE (reference sequence). J was trimmed by 2 bases and V by 0 bases; bases with no gene match: 4. The chain's CDR3 is CASSLGQREGQETQYF. The CDR3 DNA is TGTGCCAGCAGCTTGGGTCAGCGGGAGGGTCAAGAGACCCAGTACTTC.

The chain recombines TRBV2 with TRBJ1-2; possibly TRBD1 for D (5 bases). V lost 9 bases, J lost 4 bases, and 24 bases lay in between. This CDR3 comprises 16 residues. Germline values: CDR1 SNHLY, CDR2 FYNNEI. CDR3 coding DNA: TGTGCCAGGAACCCGGGGCAACGACAAACAACCTATGGCTACACCTTC. This codes for CARNPGQRQTTYGYTF.

This clone turned up a few times. The V call is TRBV7-2, the J call TRBJ2-3, with 7 bases lining up with TRBD1. Germline assignment: CDR1 SGHTA and CDR2 FQGNSA. The V gene end was trimmed by 5 bases and the J gene end by 7 bases; junction bases not matched to a gene: 15. The CDR3 runs 16 residues. This CDR3 is CASSPRDRLRAYTQYF. Written as DNA, the CDR3 is TGTGCCAGCAGCCCCCGGGACAGATTACGGGCGTATACGCAGTATTTT.

J is TRBJ2-6 and V is TRBV18, with D possibly matching TRBD2 (6 bases). Between the trimmed V and J ends, which lost 3 bases and 0 bases, there was a span of 15 bases. Germline loops: CDR1 KGHSH, CDR2 LQKENI. The CDR3 has 18 amino acids. The CDR3, as DNA: TGTGCCAGCTCACCCGTACTTGGAGGGTTCTCTGGGGCCAACGTCCTGACTTTC. Its protein product is CASSPVLGGFSGANVLTF.

The chain combines TRBV7-2 with TRBJ2-3; TRBD2 matches 9 bases. Germline CDR1 reads SGHTA; CDR2 reads FQGNSA. The CDR3 totals 16 residues. J lost 1 base, V lost 4 bases, and 6 bases had no gene match. CDR3 in amino acids: CASSYVRTSGTDTQYF. In nucleotides, the CDR3 is TGTGCCAGCAGCTATGTACGGACTAGCGGCACAGATACGCAGTATTTT.

V gene TRBV11-2 combines with J gene TRBJ2-1; 7 bases map to TRBD2. The CDR3 extends over 16 amino acids. CDR1 and CDR2 (germline): SGHAT, FQNNGV. J was trimmed by 5 bases and V by 2 bases; bases with no gene match: 9. CDR3 amino acids: CASSLRWLAVNNEQFF. In DNA form, the CDR3 reads TGTGCCAGCAGCTTAAGGTGGCTAGCGGTCAACAATGAGCAGTTCTTC.

The J gene is TRBJ2-2, the V gene TRBV6-1; D is undetermined. Germline lookup yields CDR1 MNHNS and CDR2 SASEGT. The CDR3 consists of 11 residues. The V end was cut by 0 bases, the J end by 9 bases, with 2 bases between. This CDR3 is CASSEAWELFF. Here the CDR3 DNA reads TGTGCCAGCAGTGAAGCTTGGGAGCTGTTTTTT.

This clone was found once. This rearrangement joins TRBV9 to TRBJ2-1; 8 nucleotides match TRBD2. Trimming at V came to 0 bases and at J to 9 bases, leaving 14 bases not matched to a gene. The CDR3 spans 17 residues. Germline V gene sequence: CDR1 SGDLS, CDR2 YYNGEE. The CDR3 DNA is TGTGCCAGCAGCGTAGTAGTGGGGACTAGTAGGGACGGTGAGCAGTTCTTC. This encodes CASSVVVGTSRDGEQFF.

The chain joins TRBV9 to TRBJ2-2, with D perhaps given as TRBD1 or TRBD2 (5 bases each). CDR3 length equals 16 residues. CDR1 is SGDLS, CDR2 YYNGEE, per germline. V was clipped by 3 bases and J by 6 bases, with 18 bases between them. CDR3 residues: CASSGSVSGFAGELFF. CDR3 coding DNA: TGTGCCAGCAGCGGTAGCGTATCAGGGTTTGCCGGGGAGCTGTTTTTT.

This clone came up once. The V gene is TRBV5-1, the J gene TRBJ2-6; D is unclear. The V gene lost 2 bases and the J gene lost 3 bases, with 3 bases spanning the gap. Germline lookup yields CDR1 SGHRS and CDR2 YFSETQ. The CDR3 is 13 residues long. The CDR3 nucleotides read TGCGCCAGCAGCTTAATTGGGGCCAACGTCCTGACTTTC. Its translation: CASSLIGANVLTF. Based on the CDR3 plus reference TRBV5-1 and TRBJ2-6, the full variable domain is KAGVTQTPRYLIKTRGQQVTLSCSPISGHRSVSWYQQTPGQGLQFLFEYFSETQRNKGNFPGRFSGRQFSNSRSEMNVSTLELGDSALYLCASSLIGANVLTFGAGSRLTVL.

The rearrangement uses TRBV6-1 and TRBJ1-2, with D unresolved. Trimming left V 9 bases short and J 2 bases short, with 13 bases between. The germline V gene has CDR1 MNHNS and CDR2 SASEGT. CDR3 size: 13 residues. The CDR3, as DNA: TGTGCCAGTTTAAAGGACGGAAACTATGGCTACACCTTC. Translating gives CASLKDGNYGYTF.

V and J are TRBV7-3 and TRBJ2-1; 9 nucleotides agree with TRBD2. Germline V lookup: CDR1 SGHTA, CDR2 FQGTGA. The CDR3 covers 14 residues. The V gene end was trimmed by 0 bases and the J gene end by 9 bases; junction bases not matched to a gene: 3. The CDR3 bases are TGTGCCAGCAGCTTAACCCTAGCGGGAACTGAGCAGTTCTTC. Its translation is CASSLTLAGTEQFF.

The rearrangement uses TRBV6-6 and TRBJ2-3; D gene uncertain. The CDR3 consists of 11 residues. V was clipped by 7 bases and J by 6 bases, with 8 bases between them. The germline V gene has CDR1 MNHNY and CDR2 SVGAGI (reference sequence). The CDR3 is CASTNTDTQYF. The CDR3 DNA reads as TGTGCCAGCACCAACACGGATACGCAGTATTTT.

The DNA for the CDR3 is TGTGCCAGCAGCCTCTGGGGCAGTTCTCTTAGGACCAACGTCCTGACTTTC. Its protein product is CASSLWGSSLRTNVLTF. The V gene is TRBV7-3, the J gene TRBJ2-6, with D perhaps matching TRBD1 (5 bases). Germline V gene sequence: CDR1 SGHTA, CDR2 FQGTGA. This CDR3 is built from 17 residues. The V end was cut by 5 bases, the J end by 8 bases, with 22 bases between. Using reference TRBV7-3 and TRBJ2-6 for the parts outside the CDR3, the full variable domain is GAGVSQTPSNKVTEKGKYVELRCDPISGHTALYWYRQSLGQGPEFLIYFQGTGAADDSGLPNDRFFAVRPEGSVSTLKIQRTERGDSAVYLCASSLWGSSLRTNVLTFGAGSRLTVL.

V usage is TRBV5-1 and J usage is TRBJ1-2, with 7 bases matching TRBD1. CDR3 length: 12 residues. CDR1 and CDR2 from the germline V gene are SGHRS and YFSETQ. V was clipped by 4 bases and J by 6 bases; unmatched bases: 3. The CDR3 is CASSVDRHGYTF. The CDR3 DNA follows: TGCGCCAGCAGCGTGGACAGGCATGGCTACACCTTC. Full variable domain (rest looked up from reference TRBV5-1 and TRBJ1-2): KAGVTQTPRYLIKTRGQQVTLSCSPISGHRSVSWYQQTPGQGLQFLFEYFSETQRNKGNFPGRFSGRQFSNSRSEMNVSTLELGDSALYLCASSVDRHGYTFGSGTRLTVV.

This clone was seen only once. The rearrangement uses TRBV5-1 and TRBJ1-1; tentative D call: TRBD1 (6 bases). V was cut by 4 bases and J by 0 bases, with 19 bases left in between. The germline V gene encodes CDR1 SGHRS and CDR2 YFSETQ. The CDR3 has 17 amino acids. CDR3 protein: CASSGGAGAFMNTEAFF. The CDR3 nucleotides read TGCGCCAGCAGCGGTGGGGCAGGGGCCTTTATGAACACTGAAGCTTTCTTT. Together with reference TRBV5-1 and TRBJ1-1, the CDR3 gives the full variable domain: KAGVTQTPRYLIKTRGQQVTLSCSPISGHRSVSWYQQTPGQGLQFLFEYFSETQRNKGNFPGRFSGRQFSNSRSEMNVSTLELGDSALYLCASSGGAGAFMNTEAFFGQGTRLTVV.

The genes are TRBV28 and TRBJ2-5; 11 bases are a match to TRBD2. The tail of the sequence fits TRBJ2-7 better, so the J call may be wrong. Germline values: CDR1 MDHEN, CDR2 SYDVKM. This CDR3 has 14 residues. This CDR3 reads CASEGTSGTYEQYF. As DNA, the CDR3 is TGTGCCAGCGAGGGGACTAGCGGTACCTACGAGCAGTACTTC.

The J gene is TRBJ1-4, the V gene TRBV15, with D possibly matching TRBD1 (6 bases). Germline V gene sequence: CDR1 LNHNV, CDR2 YYDKDF (reference sequence). Trimming left V 1 base short and J 3 bases short, with 12 bases between. The CDR3 has 16 residues. DNA for the CDR3: TGTGCCACCAGCAGAGTCCCGGACAGACCTAATGAAAAACTGTTTTTT. Translation gives CATSRVPDRPNEKLFF.

The chain combines TRBV25-1 with TRBJ2-7; the D is unclear. Germline assignment: CDR1 MGHDK and CDR2 SYGVNS. The CDR3 extends over 11 amino acids. V was shortened by 4 bases and J by 3 bases, with 4 bases between the two germline ends. The CDR3 is CASSVVYEQYF. As DNA, the CDR3 is TGTGCCAGCAGTGTAGTCTACGAGCAGTACTTC.